These T cell receptor beta chains were read from a single sample in a study of cytomegalovirus exposure and HLA in healthy donors. TCRdb keeps only in-frame clones here, not all; method: immunoSEQ multiplex PCR. There are approximately 92,000 clones in the sample; less than 70% occur only once, and approximately 2.9% lies in the top ten. The specimen was PBMCs. The receptor set was obtained from a man aged 50-59 years in good health and CMV-seronegative. The CDR3 runs from the conserved cysteine through the conserved F or W. Each record gives: V gene, D gene, clone size, J gene, CDR3 protein, CDR3 DNA. D genes are given only for firm matches. Not every row has a clone size; where given, it reads once, few, many or a size class.

v_call: TRBV29-1
d_call: TRBD1
clone_size: -
j_call: TRBJ2-7
cdr3_aa: CSVEGTGYEQYF
cdr3_nt: TGCAGCGTTGAAGGGACAGGGTACGAGCAGTACTTC

v_call: TRBV29-1
d_call: TRBD2
clone_size: once
j_call: TRBJ2-1
cdr3_aa: CSVDRGLAGAGEQFF
cdr3_nt: TGCAGCGTTGATCGAGGACTAGCGGGAGCCGGTGAGCAGTTCTTC

v_call: TRBV19
d_call: TRBD1
clone_size: few
j_call: TRBJ1-5
cdr3_aa: CASSRDRVQPQHF
cdr3_nt: TGTGCCAGTAGTCGGGACAGGGTTCAGCCCCAGCATTTT

v_call: TRBV30
d_call: -
clone_size: once
j_call: TRBJ1-6
cdr3_aa: CAWSGRPYNSPLHF
cdr3_nt: TGTGCCTGGAGTGGGAGGCCCTATAATTCACCCCTCCACTTT

v_call: TRBV7-9
d_call: -
clone_size: -
j_call: TRBJ1-4
cdr3_aa: CAIPSEQVEEKLFF
cdr3_nt: TGTGCCATCCCGTCAGAGCAGGTGGAAGAAAAACTGTTTTTT

v_call: TRBV4-2
d_call: -
clone_size: -
j_call: TRBJ2-2
cdr3_aa: CASSQKAGNTGELFF
cdr3_nt: TGTGCCAGCAGCCAAAAGGCGGGAAACACCGGGGAGCTGTTTTTT

v_call: TRBV7-2
d_call: TRBD1
clone_size: -
j_call: TRBJ1-1
cdr3_aa: CASSVRQGRNTEAFF
cdr3_nt: TGTGCCAGCAGCGTACGACAGGGCCGGAACACTGAAGCTTTCTTT

v_call: TRBV5-6
d_call: TRBD2
clone_size: once
j_call: TRBJ2-5
cdr3_aa: CASSPGTSGGAGETQYF
cdr3_nt: TGTGCCAGCAGCCCCGGGACTAGCGGGGGGGCCGGAGAGACCCAGTACTTC

v_call: TRBV7-9
d_call: -
clone_size: -
j_call: TRBJ1-2
cdr3_aa: CASSLAVEGGYTF
cdr3_nt: TGTGCCAGCAGCTTAGCGGTAGAGGGTGGCTACACCTTC

v_call: TRBV2
d_call: TRBD2
clone_size: -
j_call: TRBJ2-1
cdr3_aa: CASSGLAGGRAQFF
cdr3_nt: TGTGCCAGCAGTGGGTTAGCGGGGGGGCGAGCGCAGTTCTTC

v_call: TRBV6-5
d_call: -
clone_size: few
j_call: TRBJ2-1
cdr3_aa: CASQKRWGVHNEQFF
cdr3_nt: TGTGCCAGCCAAAAGCGCTGGGGGGTACACAATGAGCAGTTCTTC

v_call: TRBV5-6
d_call: -
clone_size: few
j_call: TRBJ2-3
cdr3_aa: CASSYRETDTQYF
cdr3_nt: TGTGCCAGCAGCTATCGAGAAACAGATACGCAGTATTTT

v_call: TRBV20-1
d_call: TRBD2
clone_size: -
j_call: TRBJ2-5
cdr3_aa: CSGAGGETQYF
cdr3_nt: TGCAGTGGAGCGGGGGGAGAGACCCAGTACTTC

v_call: TRBV9
d_call: TRBD1
clone_size: few
j_call: TRBJ1-2
cdr3_aa: CASSVDPTGQGRGYTF
cdr3_nt: TGTGCCAGCAGCGTAGACCCAACAGGACAGGGCAGGGGCTACACCTTC

v_call: TRBV5-1
d_call: TRBD2
clone_size: few
j_call: TRBJ2-1
cdr3_aa: CVSSPGTSGGGLGEQFF
cdr3_nt: TGCGTCAGCAGCCCCGGGACTAGCGGGGGCGGGCTCGGTGAGCAGTTCTTC

v_call: TRBV5-1
d_call: -
clone_size: few
j_call: TRBJ2-7
cdr3_aa: CASSAGQSSYEQYF
cdr3_nt: TGCGCCAGCAGCGCGGGACAGTCCTCCTACGAGCAGTACTTC

v_call: TRBV4-1
d_call: -
clone_size: -
j_call: TRBJ1-4
cdr3_aa: CASSQYSTNEKLFF
cdr3_nt: TGCGCCAGCAGCCAATATTCAACTAATGAAAAACTGTTTTTT

v_call: TRBV9
d_call: TRBD1
clone_size: -
j_call: TRBJ1-2
cdr3_aa: CASSVGQSYGYTF
cdr3_nt: TGTGCCAGCAGCGTGGGACAGAGCTATGGCTACACCTTC

v_call: TRBV6-5
d_call: -
clone_size: -
j_call: TRBJ2-3
cdr3_aa: CASSRQASDTQYF
cdr3_nt: TGTGCCAGCAGTCGTCAAGCGAGCGACACGCAGTATTTT

v_call: TRBV5-6
d_call: -
clone_size: -
j_call: TRBJ1-2
cdr3_aa: CASSHPGGRGGYTF
cdr3_nt: TGTGCCAGCAGCCATCCGGGGGGGCGCGGCGGCTACACCTTC

v_call: TRBV2
d_call: TRBD1
clone_size: -
j_call: TRBJ1-6
cdr3_aa: CASSPGQGRPPLHF
cdr3_nt: TGTGCCAGCAGTCCCGGACAGGGAAGGCCACCCCTCCACTTT

v_call: TRBV28
d_call: -
clone_size: -
j_call: TRBJ2-7
cdr3_aa: CASSPRGSLSYEQYF
cdr3_nt: TGTGCCAGCAGTCCCCGGGGGTCCCTCTCCTACGAGCAGTACTTC

v_call: TRBV28
d_call: TRBD1
clone_size: few
j_call: TRBJ2-3
cdr3_aa: CASSPDPGQGILPSTDTQYF
cdr3_nt: TGTGCCAGCAGCCCAGATCCGGGACAGGGTATTCTTCCGAGCACAGATACGCAGTATTTT

v_call: TRBV7-2
d_call: TRBD1
clone_size: -
j_call: TRBJ1-2
cdr3_aa: CASSLVFWTGETNYGYTF
cdr3_nt: TGTGCCAGCAGCTTAGTATTTTGGACAGGGGAAACTAACTATGGCTACACCTTC

v_call: TRBV29-1
d_call: TRBD2
clone_size: few
j_call: TRBJ2-1
cdr3_aa: CSVEWSGSWDEQFF
cdr3_nt: TGCAGCGTTGAATGGAGCGGGAGCTGGGATGAGCAGTTCTTC

v_call: TRBV10-3
d_call: -
clone_size: -
j_call: TRBJ1-2
cdr3_aa: CAISAGVRYGYTF
cdr3_nt: TGTGCCATCAGTGCGGGGGTTCGCTATGGCTACACCTTC

v_call: TRBV29-1
d_call: -
clone_size: -
j_call: TRBJ2-3
cdr3_aa: CSVEDFGGFTDTQYF
cdr3_nt: TGCAGCGTTGAAGATTTCGGAGGGTTCACAGATACGCAGTATTTT

v_call: TRBV6-1
d_call: -
clone_size: -
j_call: TRBJ2-1
cdr3_aa: CASSEAVGRREQFF
cdr3_nt: TGTGCCAGCAGTGAAGCGGTCGGCAGGCGTGAGCAGTTCTTC

v_call: TRBV4-3
d_call: TRBD1
clone_size: -
j_call: TRBJ1-4
cdr3_aa: CASSQDYPTGGGGKLFF
cdr3_nt: TGCGCCAGCAGCCAGGATTACCCGACAGGGGGCGGTGGAAAACTGTTTTTT

v_call: TRBV2
d_call: TRBD2
clone_size: -
j_call: TRBJ2-3
cdr3_aa: CASRGTRDGTQYF
cdr3_nt: TGTGCCAGCAGAGGGACTAGAGACGGTACGCAGTATTTT

v_call: TRBV4-1
d_call: -
clone_size: -
j_call: TRBJ2-3
cdr3_aa: CASSQRGTSTDTQYF
cdr3_nt: TGCGCCAGCAGCCAACGGGGGACTAGCACAGATACGCAGTATTTT

v_call: TRBV5-6
d_call: -
clone_size: -
j_call: TRBJ1-6
cdr3_aa: CASSFRGLYNSPLHF
cdr3_nt: TGTGCCAGCAGCTTCAGGGGACTATATAATTCACCCCTCCACTTT

v_call: TRBV4-3
d_call: TRBD2
clone_size: -
j_call: TRBJ2-3
cdr3_aa: CASSQDLAGGRTDTQYF
cdr3_nt: TGCGCCAGCAGCCAAGATCTAGCGGGGGGGCGCACAGATACGCAGTATTTT

v_call: TRBV5-1
d_call: TRBD2
clone_size: -
j_call: TRBJ2-5
cdr3_aa: CASSLSGGAQYF
cdr3_nt: TGCGCCAGCAGCTTAAGCGGGGGGGCCCAGTACTTC

v_call: TRBV7-9
d_call: TRBD2
clone_size: -
j_call: TRBJ2-5
cdr3_aa: CASSLGGTSGSDTQYF
cdr3_nt: TGTGCCAGCAGCTTAGGAGGGACTAGCGGGTCGGATACCCAGTACTTC

v_call: TRBV9
d_call: TRBD1
clone_size: -
j_call: TRBJ2-5
cdr3_aa: CASSTSGQEETQYF
cdr3_nt: TGTGCCAGCAGCACTTCGGGACAGGAAGAGACCCAGTACTTC